Listed here are 26 T cell receptor beta chains from one sample, sequenced in a study of T cells in Graves' hyperthyroidism and ophthalmopathy. There were TCR beta CDR3 regions amplified from RNA transcripts. Carried out on the TCR CDR3, a first-round RT-PCR used the HTBI primer set. TCRdb re-analysed the multiplex PCR reads in MiXCR, keeping a single row per CDR3 protein. The sample lists 490,000 or so distinct CDR3 sequences, under 25% occurring once. Sequencing used blood. The receptors stem from a woman in her seventies with Graves' ophthalmopathy.

This clonotype was detected only once. The V and J genes are TRBV30 and TRBJ2-3, with a possible D match to TRBD1 (6 bases). This CDR3 region has 14 residues. Germline lookup yields CDR1 GTSNPN and CDR2 SVGIG (reference sequence). Trimming pared 3 bases from V and 2 bases from J, leaving 12 bases between. CDR3 sequence: CAWRFSGATDTQYF. The DNA for the CDR3 is TGTGCCTGGAGATTCTCAGGGGCCACAGATACGCAGTATTTT.

This sequence joins TRBV5-1 and TRBJ2-2; D unresolved. The CDR3 extends over 15 amino acids. Germline V lookup: CDR1 SGHRS, CDR2 YFSETQ. Trimming shortened V by 1 base and J by 1 base, and 8 bases separated the two germline ends. The CDR3 nucleotides read TGCGCCAGCAGCTTGACAGATTTGAACACCGGGGAGCTGTTTTTT. It encodes CASSLTDLNTGELFF. The variable domain in full, completed from reference TRBV5-1 and TRBJ2-2, reads KAGVTQTPRYLIKTRGQQVTLSCSPISGHRSVSWYQQTPGQGLQFLFEYFSETQRNKGNFPGRFSGRQFSNSRSEMNVSTLELGDSALYLCASSLTDLNTGELFFGEGSRLTVL.

The rearrangement uses TRBV10-3 and TRBJ1-2; TRBD1 is a possible D gene (6 bases). Trimming cost V 1 base and J 7 bases, with 10 bases left between them. CDR3 length equals 13 residues. Per germline, CDR1 ENHRY and CDR2 SYGVKD. The CDR3: CAISEFGQIGYTF. CDR3 in DNA: TGTGCCATCAGTGAGTTCGGACAGATTGGCTACACCTTC.

This rearrangement joins TRBV14 to TRBJ2-2; D gene uncertain. V was shortened by 1 base and J by 1 base, with 7 bases between the two germline ends. This CDR3 comprises 15 residues. Germline-derived CDR1 and CDR2 are SGHDN and FVKESK. The CDR3 nucleotides are TGTGCCAGCAGCCAAGTCTACAGGAACACCGGGGAGCTGTTTTTT. Translating gives CASSQVYRNTGELFF.

This clonotype was seen more than once but under ten times. This chain links TRBV28 with TRBJ2-5; D may be TRBD2 (6 bases). Per the germline V gene, CDR1 is MDHEN and CDR2 is SYDVKM. The V and J ends lost 9 bases and 5 bases respectively, with 13 bases between them. CDR3 length: 12 amino acids. DNA of the CDR3: TGTGCCAGTAGGGACTGGGCGGAGACCCAGTACTTC. Translation gives CASRDWAETQYF. Together with reference TRBV28 and TRBJ2-5, the CDR3 gives the full variable domain: DVKVTQSSRYLVKRTGEKVFLECVQDMDHENMFWYRQDPGLGLRLIYFSYDVKMKEKGDIPEGYSVSREKKERFSLILESASTNQTSMYLCASRDWAETQYFGPGTRLLVL.

The chain employs TRBV5-1 and TRBJ2-2; no firm D call. V was pared by 4 bases and J by 2 bases, with 15 bases between. CDR1 and CDR2 (germline): SGHRS, YFSETQ. This CDR3 spans 16 amino acids. The CDR3 DNA is TGCGCCAGCAGCCTGGGCGGTATAGGCAACACCGGGGAGCTGTTTTTT. This gives the protein CASSLGGIGNTGELFF.

This chain connects TRBV30 to TRBJ2-1; TRBD2 matches at 12 bases. The V gene end was trimmed by 1 base and the J gene end by 0 bases; junction bases not matched to a gene: 1. Germline V gene data show CDR1 as GTSNPN and CDR2 as SVGIG (reference sequence). This CDR3 region has 16 residues. The CDR3 here is CAWSGGLAGSYNEQFF. CDR3 coding DNA: TGTGCCTGGAGTGGGGGACTAGCGGGCTCCTACAATGAGCAGTTCTTC. The whole variable domain, filled in from reference TRBV30 and TRBJ2-1, reads SQTIHQWPATLVQPVGSPLSLECTVEGTSNPNLYWYRQAAGRGLQLLFYSVGIGQISSEVPQNLSASRPQDRQFILSSKKLLLSDSGFYLCAWSGGLAGSYNEQFFGPGTRLTVL.

Notes on this clonotype: This may arise from a read error, as a much more abundant clone is one base away. The rearrangement uses TRBV6-1 and TRBJ1-2; D unclear. The length of the CDR3 is 16 residues. The germline gives CDR1 MNHNS, CDR2 SASEGT. V lost 6 bases and J 3 bases, leaving 20 bases between the germline ends. CDR3 DNA: TGTGCCAGCAGCTCCTTCCAGACTCGGGCCGACTATGGCTACACCTTC. It specifies CASSSFQTRADYGYTF.

V is TRBV15 and J is TRBJ2-1, with D perhaps matching TRBD2 (5 bases). From germline, CDR1 is LNHNV and CDR2 YYDKDF (reference sequence). The CDR3 loop spans 14 amino acids. The V gene lost 1 base and the J gene lost 2 bases, with 6 bases spanning the gap. This chain's CDR3 is CATSRAGTYNEQFF. CDR3 sequence (DNA): TGTGCCACCAGCAGAGCCGGGACCTACAATGAGCAGTTCTTC.

This clonotype was seen ten or more times. The genes are TRBV3-1 and TRBJ1-1; D remains unclear. The V end lost 1 base, the J end lost 4 bases, and 10 bases lay between the germline ends. The CDR3 length is 14 residues. From germline, CDR1 is LGHDT and CDR2 YNNKEL (reference sequence). CDR3 region: CASSQVGGSTEAFF. As DNA, the CDR3 is TGTGCCAGCAGCCAAGTCGGCGGCAGCACTGAAGCTTTCTTT.

This clonotype occurred a few times. This chain uses TRBV5-1 with TRBJ2-1; 8 bases map to TRBD2. V gave up 0 bases and J gave up 10 bases; unmatched junction bases: 15. The CDR3 loop spans 17 amino acids. Germline V gene lookup returns CDR1 SGHRS and CDR2 YFSETQ. The CDR3 spells CASSLGFGSSGLEEQFF. The CDR3 DNA reads as TGCGCCAGCAGCTTGGGGTTTGGGTCTAGCGGGTTAGAAGAGCAGTTCTTC. The full variable domain, in which reference TRBV5-1 and TRBJ2-1 provide the parts outside the CDR3, is KAGVTQTPRYLIKTRGQQVTLSCSPISGHRSVSWYQQTPGQGLQFLFEYFSETQRNKGNFPGRFSGRQFSNSRSEMNVSTLELGDSALYLCASSLGFGSSGLEEQFFGPGTRLTVL.

The J gene is TRBJ2-2, the V gene TRBV20-1; 14 positions match TRBD2. The CDR3 is 18 residues long. Trimming removed 1 base from V and 3 bases from J; junction bases left unmatched: 7. Germline V CDR1 and CDR2: DFQATT, SNEGSKA (reference sequence). The CDR3 DNA sequence: TGCAGTGCTAGAGCTCCGGGACTAGCGGGAGTCGACACCGGGGAGCTGTTTTTT. The encoded protein is CSARAPGLAGVDTGELFF.

This clonotype was observed a few times. DNA for the CDR3: TGTGCCAGCAGTCACGACGAACGGGGGTTGTACGAGCAGTACTTC. It yields the protein CASSHDERGLYEQYF. This rearrangement joins TRBV6-1 to TRBJ2-7, with D maybe TRBD2 (6 bases). V lost 5 bases and J 4 bases, leaving 18 bases between the germline ends. The CDR3 totals 15 residues. Germline-derived CDR1 and CDR2 are MNHNS and SASEGT.

This clonotype came up a few times. The gene calls are TRBV6-2 or TRBV6-3 and TRBJ1-1; D is possibly TRBD1 (6 bases). The V end was cut by 6 bases, the J end by 2 bases, with 16 bases between. From germline, CDR1 is MNHEY and CDR2 SVGEGT. This CDR3 has 15 residues. CDR3 protein: CASSRHGQSNTEAFF. The CDR3 region has the DNA TGTGCCAGCAGCCGCCACGGACAGTCCAACACTGAAGCTTTCTTT.

This clonotype was picked up many times. This chain joins TRBV12-3 or TRBV12-4 and TRBJ2-7, with 7 bases identical to TRBD2. CDR3 length equals 14 residues. J lost 2 bases, V lost 4 bases, and 5 bases had no gene match. The CDR3 sequence is CASSSPSGAYEQYF. The CDR3 DNA sequence: TGTGCCAGCAGTTCCCCTAGCGGAGCCTACGAGCAGTACTTC.

This clonotype appeared many times. J is TRBJ1-5 and V is TRBV12-3 or TRBV12-4; TRBD1 matches 8 bases. Trimming at V came to 6 bases and at J to 5 bases, leaving 12 bases not matched to a gene. This CDR3 has 16 amino acids. In DNA form, the CDR3 reads TGTGCCAGCAGCCGAGGACAGGGAGTTGTGGATCAGCCCCAGCATTTT. This codes for CASSRGQGVVDQPQHF.

Only a few counts were recorded for this clonotype. The rearrangement joins TRBV6-1 to TRBJ1-2, with 8 bases matching TRBD1. The CDR3 is made up of 13 amino acids. From germline, CDR1 is MNHNS and CDR2 SASEGT. J gave up 5 bases and V 4 bases, and 3 bases lay outside the gene matches. The CDR3 DNA follows: TGTGCCAGCAGTGGGGGACAGGCATATGGCTACACCTTC. Translating it yields CASSGGQAYGYTF.

This clonotype has ten or more counts. The chain couples TRBV6-1 to TRBJ1-1; 11 bases are shared with TRBD1. The CDR3 contains 17 residues. V was pared by 9 bases and J by 0 bases, with 12 bases of the junction left unmatched. Germline V CDR1 and CDR2: MNHNS, SASEGT. This CDR3 reads CARGTGGASKVNTEAFF. The CDR3 DNA is TGTGCCAGGGGGACAGGGGGGGCTTCAAAGGTGAACACTGAAGCTTTCTTT.

This clonotype was recorded a few times. J is TRBJ1-2 and V is TRBV3-1, with D maybe TRBD1 (5 bases). Per the germline V gene, CDR1 is LGHDT and CDR2 is YNNKEL (reference sequence). The CDR3 covers 13 residues. V gave up 1 base and J gave up 3 bases, with 6 bases separating them. This CDR3 is CASSQVQDYGYTF. The CDR3 DNA reads TGTGCCAGCAGCCAAGTACAGGACTATGGCTACACCTTC. Using reference TRBV3-1 and TRBJ1-2 for the parts outside the CDR3, the full variable domain is DTAVSQTPKYLVTQMGNDKSIKCEQNLGHDTMYWYKQDSKKFLKIMFSYNNKELIINETVPNRFSPKSPDKAHLNLHINSLELGDSAVYFCASSQVQDYGYTFGSGTRLTVV.

This chain uses TRBV30 with TRBJ1-6; D is unclear. Germline V gives CDR1 GTSNPN, CDR2 SVGIG (reference sequence). CDR3 length: 16 residues. V shed 3 bases and J shed 2 bases, with 14 bases lying between them. The CDR3 region is CAWSGVRKTYNSPLHF. The CDR3 region has the DNA TGTGCCTGGAGCGGGGTCAGGAAAACCTATAATTCACCCCTCCACTTT.

The CDR3: CSARDPMTGYGYTF. In DNA form, the CDR3 reads TGCAGTGCTAGAGATCCGATGACAGGCTATGGCTACACCTTC. The chain combines TRBV20-1 with TRBJ1-2; maybe TRBD1 (6 bases). This CDR3 has 14 amino acids. The germline gives CDR1 DFQATT, CDR2 SNEGSKA (reference sequence). Trimming took 0 bases from V and 4 from J, leaving 12 bases between them.

The chain recombines TRBV5-1 with TRBJ2-3, with 9 positions matching TRBD2. CDR1 and CDR2 (germline): SGHRS, YFSETQ. The CDR3 is made up of 15 amino acids. The junction had 8 bases not matched to a gene; V was cut back by 4 bases and J by 5 bases. CDR3 sequence (DNA): TGCGCCAGCAGCCCCAGCGGGAGGAGTGAAGATACGCAGTATTTT. It encodes CASSPSGRSEDTQYF.

This clonotype was seen more than once but under ten times. The J gene is TRBJ1-1, the V gene TRBV30; D not resolved. The CDR3 covers 13 residues. CDR1 and CDR2 from the germline V gene are GTSNPN and SVGIG (reference sequence). Trimming took 0 bases from V and 1 from J, leaving 6 bases between them. Here the CDR3 reads CAWSVSKNTEAFF. In DNA form, the CDR3 reads TGTGCCTGGAGTGTATCTAAGAACACTGAAGCTTTCTTT.

This clonotype has just a few counts. The chain is built from TRBV6-1 and TRBJ2-3; TRBD1 agrees at 9 bases. With 2 bases clipped from V and 7 bases from J, the junction kept 13 bases outside the gene matches. This CDR3 spans 17 amino acids. CDR1 is MNHNS, CDR2 SASEGT, per germline. The CDR3 here is CASSEIVDRGLLHTQYF. CDR3 in DNA: TGTGCCAGCAGTGAAATAGTAGACAGGGGGTTGCTACATACGCAGTATTTT.

This clonotype turned up a few times. V gene TRBV20-1 combines with J gene TRBJ2-1; 7 nucleotides match TRBD1. Looked up from germline, CDR1 is DFQATT and CDR2 is SNEGSKA (reference sequence). The ends lost 0 bases at V and 4 bases at J; junction bases unmatched: 9. The CDR3 is made up of 16 amino acids. CDR3 loop: CSARDTMTGSYNEQFF. In DNA, the CDR3 is TGCAGTGCTAGAGATACTATGACAGGGAGTTACAATGAGCAGTTCTTC.

This sequence joins TRBV7-6 and TRBJ1-4; D is uncertain. V shed 6 bases and J shed 8 bases, with 13 bases lying between them. CDR1 is SGHVS and CDR2 is FNYEAQ in the germline V gene. This CDR3 region has 13 residues. As DNA, the CDR3 is TGTGCCAGCAGTCGAGGTGGGCGGGAAAAACTGTTTTTT. Its translation: CASSRGGREKLFF.